Reported below is one T cell receptor beta chain. What it binds is unknown. This entry belongs to a study of cytomegalovirus exposure and HLA in healthy donors. Study findings and constraints: In vitro data verified a few CMV-associated chains as specific for CMV antigens. Cytomegalovirus status, reportedly, was diagnosed with high specificity and sensitivity by the classifier.

The CDR3 is 16 residues long. The germline V and J ends were trimmed by 2 bases and 1 base, with 15 bases remaining between them. Germline CDR1 reads MNHEY; CDR2 reads SMNVEV (reference sequence). The data were produced by immunoSEQ multiplex PCR, yet TCRdb's version contains in-frame clones alone and is incomplete. The data hold 130,000 to 150,000 clones, with roughly nine tenths observed a single time. This TCR was recovered from a woman aged 18-29 years in good health and CMV-seropositive. The chain carries TRBV27 and TRBJ2-7, with D possibly being TRBD1 (5 bases). Material: PBMCs. This CDR3 is CASSLDPAGRSYEQYF. The CDR3 nucleotides read TGTGCCAGCAGTTTAGATCCGGCAGGGCGATCCTACGAGCAGTACTTC.